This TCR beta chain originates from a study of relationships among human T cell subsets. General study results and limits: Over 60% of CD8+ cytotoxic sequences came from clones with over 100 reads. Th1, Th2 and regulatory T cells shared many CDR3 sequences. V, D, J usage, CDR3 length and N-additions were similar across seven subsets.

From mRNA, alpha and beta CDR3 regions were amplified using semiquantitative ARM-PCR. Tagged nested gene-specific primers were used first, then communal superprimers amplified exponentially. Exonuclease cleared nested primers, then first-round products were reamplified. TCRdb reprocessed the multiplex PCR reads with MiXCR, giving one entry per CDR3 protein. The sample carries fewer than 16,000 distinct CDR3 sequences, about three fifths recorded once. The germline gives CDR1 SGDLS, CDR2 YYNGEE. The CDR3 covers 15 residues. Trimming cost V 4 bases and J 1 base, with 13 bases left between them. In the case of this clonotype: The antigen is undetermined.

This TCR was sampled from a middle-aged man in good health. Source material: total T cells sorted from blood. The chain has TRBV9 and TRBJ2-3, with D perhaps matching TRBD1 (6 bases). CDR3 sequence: CASSFANRGTDTQYF. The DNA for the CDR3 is TGTGCCAGCAGCTTTGCGAACAGGGGCACAGATACGCAGTATTTT.